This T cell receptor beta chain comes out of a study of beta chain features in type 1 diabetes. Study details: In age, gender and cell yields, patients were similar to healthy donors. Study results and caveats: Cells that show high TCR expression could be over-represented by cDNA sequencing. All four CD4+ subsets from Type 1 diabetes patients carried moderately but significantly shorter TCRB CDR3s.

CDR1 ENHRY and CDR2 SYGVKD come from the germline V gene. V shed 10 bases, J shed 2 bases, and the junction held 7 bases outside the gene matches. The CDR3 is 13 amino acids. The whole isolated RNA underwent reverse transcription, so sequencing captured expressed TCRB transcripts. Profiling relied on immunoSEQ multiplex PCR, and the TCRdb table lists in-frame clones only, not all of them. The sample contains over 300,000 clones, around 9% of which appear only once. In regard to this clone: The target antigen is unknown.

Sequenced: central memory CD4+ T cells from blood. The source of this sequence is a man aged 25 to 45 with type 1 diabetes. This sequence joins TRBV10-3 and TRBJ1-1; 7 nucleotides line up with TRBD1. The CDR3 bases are TGTGCCACATCGGGACAGCCAAACACTGAAGCTTTCTTT. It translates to CATSGQPNTEAFF.